Included here is one TCR beta chain sequence, with context. As yet, its antigen is unknown. The sample belongs to a study of regulatory T cells in long-lasting Graves disease. Study-wide results and limits: For persistent Graves' patients, TCR diversity was lower than for newly diagnosed ones.

iRepertoire HTBI primers and Arm-PCR of CDR3 regions built TCR beta libraries. MiXCR, applied by TCRdb to the multiplex PCR reads, yields one record per CDR3 protein. Of about 340,000 distinct CDR3 sequences in the sample, about 18% were seen once. CDR1 and CDR2 from the germline V gene are MDHEN and SYDVKM. The V end was cut by 4 bases, the J end by 2 bases, with 6 bases between. The CDR3 is 13 amino acids. Documented time point: persistent/refractory GD, antithyroid drugs over 5 years with positive TRAb. The TCR library was prepared using RNA isolated from PBMCs. The TCR was taken from a female donor with Graves disease. The sample in question was peripheral blood mononuclear cells (PBMCs), obtained when the disease was refractory, from a patient treated with antithyroid drugs. This rearrangement joins TRBV28 to TRBJ2-1; no clear D gene. The CDR3 sequence is CASSSMPYNEQFF. The CDR3 bases are TGTGCCAGCAGTTCAATGCCCTACAATGAGCAGTTCTTC.